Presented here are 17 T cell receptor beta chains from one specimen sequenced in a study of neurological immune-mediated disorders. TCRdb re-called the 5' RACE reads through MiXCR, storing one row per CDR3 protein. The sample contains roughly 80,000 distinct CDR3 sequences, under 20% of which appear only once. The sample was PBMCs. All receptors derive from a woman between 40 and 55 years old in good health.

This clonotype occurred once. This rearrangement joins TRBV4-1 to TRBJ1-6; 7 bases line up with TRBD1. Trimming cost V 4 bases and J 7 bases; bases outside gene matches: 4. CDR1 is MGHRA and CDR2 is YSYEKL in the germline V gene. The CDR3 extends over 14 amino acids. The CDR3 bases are TGCGCCAGCAGCCGAGGACAGGAAAATTCACCCCTCCACTTT. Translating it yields CASSRGQENSPLHF.

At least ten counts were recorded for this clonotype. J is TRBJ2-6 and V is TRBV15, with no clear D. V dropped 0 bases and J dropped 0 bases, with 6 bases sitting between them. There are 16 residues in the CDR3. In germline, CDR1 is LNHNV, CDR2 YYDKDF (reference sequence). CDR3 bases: TGTGCCACCAGCAGAGATAGGAGCTCTGGGGCCAACGTCCTGACTTTC. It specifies CATSRDRSSGANVLTF.

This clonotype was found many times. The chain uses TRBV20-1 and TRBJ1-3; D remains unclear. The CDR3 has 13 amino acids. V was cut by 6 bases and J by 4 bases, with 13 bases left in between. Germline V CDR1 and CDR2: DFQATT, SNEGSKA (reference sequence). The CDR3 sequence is CSALRVSGNTIYF. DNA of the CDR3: TGCAGTGCACTTCGGGTTTCGGGAAACACCATATATTTT.

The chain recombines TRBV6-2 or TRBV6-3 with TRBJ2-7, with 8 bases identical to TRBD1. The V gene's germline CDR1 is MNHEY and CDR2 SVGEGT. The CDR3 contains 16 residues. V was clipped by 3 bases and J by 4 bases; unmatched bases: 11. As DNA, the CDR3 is TGTGCCAGCAGTTATTCGGCCTCAGGGGGCAAGTACGAGCAGTACGTC. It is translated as CASSYSASGGKYEQYV.

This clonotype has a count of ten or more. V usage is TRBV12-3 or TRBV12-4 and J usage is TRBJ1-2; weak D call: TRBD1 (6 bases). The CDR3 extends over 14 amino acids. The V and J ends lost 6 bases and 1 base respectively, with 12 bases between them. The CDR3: CASSVAGVNYGYTF. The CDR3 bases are TGTGCCAGCAGCGTCGCAGGGGTTAACTATGGCTACACCTTC.

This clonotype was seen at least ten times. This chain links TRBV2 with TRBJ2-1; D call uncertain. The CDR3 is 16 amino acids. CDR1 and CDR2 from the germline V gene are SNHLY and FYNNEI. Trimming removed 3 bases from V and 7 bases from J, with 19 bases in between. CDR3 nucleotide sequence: TGTGCCAGCAGTGATGATGAAAATTCGCGTGGGAATGAGCAGTTCTTC. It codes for CASSDDENSRGNEQFF.

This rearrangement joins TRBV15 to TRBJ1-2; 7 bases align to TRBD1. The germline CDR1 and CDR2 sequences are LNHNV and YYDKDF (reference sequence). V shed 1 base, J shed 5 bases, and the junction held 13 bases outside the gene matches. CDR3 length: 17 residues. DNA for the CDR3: TGTGCCACCAGCAGAGGAGATTTTATGGGACAGCGGTATGGCTACACCTTC. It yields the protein CATSRGDFMGQRYGYTF. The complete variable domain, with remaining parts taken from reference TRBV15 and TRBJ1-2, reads DAMVIQNPRYQVTQFGKPVTLSCSQTLNHNVMYWYQQKSSQAPKLLFHYYDKDFNNEADTPDNFQSRRPNTSFCFLDIRSPGLGDTAMYLCATSRGDFMGQRYGYTFGSGTRLTVV.

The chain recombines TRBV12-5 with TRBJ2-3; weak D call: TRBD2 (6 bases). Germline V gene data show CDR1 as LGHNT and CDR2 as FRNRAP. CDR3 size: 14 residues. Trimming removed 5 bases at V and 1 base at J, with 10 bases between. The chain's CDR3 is CASGPGLRTDTQYF. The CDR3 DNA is TGTGCTAGTGGTCCGGGACTCCGCACAGATACGCAGTATTTT.

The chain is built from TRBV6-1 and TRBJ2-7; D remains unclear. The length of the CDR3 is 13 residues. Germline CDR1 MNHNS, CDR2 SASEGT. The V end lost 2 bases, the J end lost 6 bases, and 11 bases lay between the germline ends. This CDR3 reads CASSENLGSEQYV. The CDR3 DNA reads TGTGCCAGCAGTGAAAATCTTGGGTCCGAGCAGTACGTC.

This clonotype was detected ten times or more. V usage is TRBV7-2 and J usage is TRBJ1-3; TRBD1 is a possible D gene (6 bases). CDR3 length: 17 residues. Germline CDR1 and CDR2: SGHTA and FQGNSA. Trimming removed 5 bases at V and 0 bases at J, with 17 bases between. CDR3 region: CASSPGGGPSSGNTIYF. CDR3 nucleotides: TGTGCCAGCAGCCCCGGGGGGGGCCCGAGCTCTGGAAACACCATATATTTT.

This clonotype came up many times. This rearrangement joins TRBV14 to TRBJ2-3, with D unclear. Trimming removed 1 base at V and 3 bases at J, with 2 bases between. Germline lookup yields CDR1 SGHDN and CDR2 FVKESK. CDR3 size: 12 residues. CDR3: CASSQVTDTQYF. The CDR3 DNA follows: TGTGCCAGCAGCCAAGTTACAGATACGCAGTATTTT.

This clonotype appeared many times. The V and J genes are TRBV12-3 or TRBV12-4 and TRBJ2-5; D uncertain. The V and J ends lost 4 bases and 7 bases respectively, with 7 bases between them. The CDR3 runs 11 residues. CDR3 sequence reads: CASSSYLTQYF. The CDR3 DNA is TGTGCCAGCAGTTCGTATTTGACCCAGTACTTC.

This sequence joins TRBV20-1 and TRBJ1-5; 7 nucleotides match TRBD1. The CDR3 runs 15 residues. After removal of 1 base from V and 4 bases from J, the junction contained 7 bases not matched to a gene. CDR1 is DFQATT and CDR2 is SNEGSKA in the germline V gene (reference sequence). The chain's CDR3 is CSARVAGTVNQPQHF. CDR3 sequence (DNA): TGCAGTGCTAGAGTCGCCGGGACAGTAAATCAGCCCCAGCATTTT.

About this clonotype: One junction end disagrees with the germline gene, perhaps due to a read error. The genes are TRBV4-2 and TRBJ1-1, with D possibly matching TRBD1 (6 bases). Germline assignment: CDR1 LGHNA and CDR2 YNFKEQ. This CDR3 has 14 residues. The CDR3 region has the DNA TGTTCCAGCAGCCAATCCGGACAGTACACTGAAGCTTCCTTT. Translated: CSSSQSGQYTEASF.

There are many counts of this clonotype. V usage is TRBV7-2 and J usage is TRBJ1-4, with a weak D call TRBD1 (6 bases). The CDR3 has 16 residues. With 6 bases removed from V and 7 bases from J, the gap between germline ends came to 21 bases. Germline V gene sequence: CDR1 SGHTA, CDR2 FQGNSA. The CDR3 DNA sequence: TGTGCCAGCAGTTTCAATCCCAGGGGCAGTTCTGAAAAACTGTTTTTT. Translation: CASSFNPRGSSEKLFF.

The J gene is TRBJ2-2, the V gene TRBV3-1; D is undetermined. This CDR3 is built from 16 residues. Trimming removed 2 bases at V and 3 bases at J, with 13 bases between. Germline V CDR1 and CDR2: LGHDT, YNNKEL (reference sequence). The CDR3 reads CASSQSPGSYTGELFF. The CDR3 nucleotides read TGTGCCAGCAGCCAATCCCCTGGGTCCTACACCGGGGAGCTGTTTTTT.

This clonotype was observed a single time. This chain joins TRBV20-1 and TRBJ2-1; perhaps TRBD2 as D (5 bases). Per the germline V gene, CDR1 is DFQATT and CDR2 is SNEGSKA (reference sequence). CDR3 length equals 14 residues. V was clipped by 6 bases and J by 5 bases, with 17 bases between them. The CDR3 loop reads CSAPSGGRNNEQFF. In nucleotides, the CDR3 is TGCAGTGCCCCGAGCGGAGGACGCAACAATGAGCAGTTCTTC.